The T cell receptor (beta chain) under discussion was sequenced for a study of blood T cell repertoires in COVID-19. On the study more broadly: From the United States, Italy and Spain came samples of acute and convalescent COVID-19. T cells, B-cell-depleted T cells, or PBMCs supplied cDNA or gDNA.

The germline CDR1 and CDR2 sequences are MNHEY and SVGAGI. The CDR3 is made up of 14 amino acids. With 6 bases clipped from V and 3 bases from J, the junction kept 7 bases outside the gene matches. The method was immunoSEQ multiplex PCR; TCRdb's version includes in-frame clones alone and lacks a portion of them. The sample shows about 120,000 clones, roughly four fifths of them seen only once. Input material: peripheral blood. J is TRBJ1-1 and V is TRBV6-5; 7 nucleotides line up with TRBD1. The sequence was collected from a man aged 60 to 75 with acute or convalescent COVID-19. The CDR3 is CASRHRGLDTEAFF. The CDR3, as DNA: TGTGCCAGCAGACACAGGGGTTTAGACACTGAAGCTTTCTTT.